Following are 18 T cell receptor beta chains from one sample sequenced in a study of control samples from healthy donors and cancer patients. Measured with immunoSEQ multiplex PCR; TCRdb has only the in-frame clones, and not every one. In the table there are about 220,000 clones, around 94% of which are singletons. The sequencing sample was made of blood. Every receptor here comes from a man aged 50-59 years in good health.

The V and J genes are TRBV5-1 and TRBJ1-2; possibly TRBD1 for D (5 bases). The germline V and J ends were trimmed by 1 base and 7 bases, with 17 bases remaining between them. The CDR3 spans 15 residues. CDR1 is SGHRS, CDR2 YFSETQ, per germline. This CDR3 reads CASSLTGEGYSGYTF. DNA for the CDR3: TGCGCCAGCAGCTTGACGGGGGAAGGCTATAGTGGCTACACCTTC.

The genes are TRBV5-1 and TRBJ1-2, with a tentative D call TRBD1 (6 bases). Germline V gene lookup returns CDR1 SGHRS and CDR2 YFSETQ. V lost 4 bases and J 1 base, leaving 17 bases between the germline ends. The CDR3 contains 16 residues. The CDR3 loop reads CASSPGQPLLNYGYTF. The CDR3 DNA is TGCGCCAGCAGCCCCGGACAGCCTCTACTTAACTATGGCTACACCTTC.

This clone was detected only once. The V call is TRBV10-3, the J call TRBJ2-2, with no clear D. V was pared by 8 bases and J by 3 bases, with 16 bases between. CDR3 length equals 15 residues. CDR1 ENHRY and CDR2 SYGVKD come from the germline V gene. The CDR3: CAIGPRLLDTGELFF. The DNA for the CDR3 is TGTGCCATCGGTCCCAGGCTCCTTGACACCGGGGAGCTGTTTTTT.

The J gene is TRBJ1-5, the V gene TRBV19, with D unclear. This CDR3 spans 13 amino acids. The germline V gene encodes CDR1 LNHDA and CDR2 SQIVND (reference sequence). V gave up 2 bases and J gave up 7 bases, with 9 bases separating them. The CDR3 bases are TGTGCCAGTAGTATATCCGGAGGCCAGCCCCAGCATTTT. Its protein product is CASSISGGQPQHF. Combining the CDR3 with reference TRBV19 and TRBJ1-5 gives the whole variable domain DGGITQSPKYLFRKEGQNVTLSCEQNLNHDAMYWYRQDPGQGLRLIYYSQIVNDFQKGDIAEGYSVSREKKESFPLTVTSAQKNPTAFYLCASSISGGQPQHFGDGTRLSIL.

The V call is TRBV9, the J call TRBJ2-3, with D uncertain. CDR3 length: 16 amino acids. Germline V gene data show CDR1 as SGDLS and CDR2 as YYNGEE. Between the trimmed V and J ends, which lost 5 bases and 0 bases, there was a span of 16 bases. DNA for the CDR3: TGTGCCAGCAGTCTCAGACTGGGATTGAGCACAGATACGCAGTATTTT. Translation gives CASSLRLGLSTDTQYF. Using reference TRBV9 and TRBJ2-3 for the parts outside the CDR3, the full variable domain is DSGVTQTPKHLITATGQRVTLRCSPRSGDLSVYWYQQSLDQGLQFLIQYYNGEERAKGNILERFSAQQFPDLHSELNLSSLELGDSALYFCASSLRLGLSTDTQYFGPGTRLTVL.

The gene calls are TRBV21-1 and TRBJ1-2; the table's D gene call, TRBD1, was not cross checked with the DNA. TRBV21-1 is flagged as a pseudogene. The CDR3 runs 15 residues. The CDR3 protein is CASSGQLTFNYGYTF. The CDR3 DNA reads as TGTGCCAGCAGCGGCCAATTAACCTTCAACTATGGCTACACCTTC.

This chain joins TRBV18 and TRBJ2-5; D is possibly TRBD2 (5 bases). This CDR3 is built from 12 residues. Germline V gene data show CDR1 as KGHSH and CDR2 as LQKENI. CDR3 sequence (DNA): TGTGCTACTAGGCCCCCAGGTGGGACCCAGTACTTC. Protein: CATRPPGGTQYF. Together with reference TRBV18 and TRBJ2-5, the CDR3 gives the full variable domain: NAGVMQNPRHLVRRRGQEARLRCSPMKGHSHVYWYRQLPEEGLKFMVYLQKENIIDESGMPKERFSAEFPKEGPSILRIQQVVRGDSAAYFCATRPPGGTQYFGPGTRLLVL.

The chain links TRBV30 to TRBJ1-2, with a weak D call TRBD1 (5 bases). Germline V gene sequence: CDR1 GTSNPN, CDR2 SVGIG (reference sequence). The V end was cut by 1 base, the J end by 4 bases, with 19 bases between. The CDR3 covers 16 residues. The DNA of the CDR3 is TGTGCCTGGAGTGAGGGGAGGGCAGTAATGGGCTATGGCTACACCTTC. Protein product: CAWSEGRAVMGYGYTF.

The V and J genes are TRBV6-5 and TRBJ2-6; TRBD1 aligns across 7 bases. Per germline, CDR1 MNHEY and CDR2 SVGAGI. Unmatched junction bases numbered 4, after V lost 6 bases and J lost 2 bases. The CDR3 totals 15 residues. CDR3 in DNA: TGTGCCAGCAGAGACAGGGCTACTGGGGCCAACGTCCTGACTTTC. Translation: CASRDRATGANVLTF.

This chain uses TRBV6-5 with TRBJ1-4; D perhaps matches TRBD1 (6 bases). Germline CDR1 is MNHEY and CDR2 is SVGAGI. V lost 4 bases, J lost 0 bases, and 12 bases lay in between. The CDR3 loop spans 16 amino acids. CDR3 DNA: TGTGCCAGCAGTTCATGGACAGCCGCAACTAATGAAAAACTGTTTTTT. It specifies CASSSWTAATNEKLFF.

Notes on this clone: Different DNA sequences within this sample yield the same CDR3. The V and J genes are TRBV5-1 and TRBJ1-4; D is possibly TRBD1 (6 bases). Germline CDR1 reads SGHRS; CDR2 reads YFSETQ. The CDR3 runs 14 residues. The V and J ends lost 4 bases and 6 bases respectively, with 13 bases between them. CDR3 in DNA: TGCGCCAGCAGCCTACAGGGTCGAGATGAAAAACTGTTTTTT. It specifies CASSLQGRDEKLFF.

The chain recombines TRBV4-1 with TRBJ1-2; 11 bases align to TRBD1. In germline, CDR1 is MGHRA, CDR2 YSYEKL. The CDR3 spans 14 residues. Trimming took 5 bases from V and 8 from J; bases not matched to a gene: 7. CDR3 loop: CASSFRTGGVGYTF. As DNA, the CDR3 is TGCGCCAGCAGCTTTCGGACAGGGGGCGTCGGCTACACCTTC.

The chain links TRBV4-1 to TRBJ2-3; TRBD2 matches 10 bases. The CDR3 contains 16 residues. The germline V gene has CDR1 MGHRA and CDR2 YSYEKL. Trimming at V came to 4 bases and at J to 4 bases, leaving 8 bases not matched to a gene. The CDR3 DNA reads TGCGCCAGCAGCCTAAGCGGGGGGGGCCGTGCAGATACGCAGTATTTT. It is translated as CASSLSGGGRADTQYF.

V and J are TRBV21-1 and TRBJ1-1. TRBV21-1 is recorded as a pseudogene. The CDR3 runs 15 residues. The CDR3 region is CASSLINRGGTEAFF. CDR3 nucleotides: TGTGCCAGCAGCCTCATCAACCGGGGAGGCACTGAAGCTTTCTTT.

The chain carries TRBV3-1 (or the pseudogene TRBV3-2) and TRBJ1-5; 8 positions agree with TRBD1. V gave up 4 bases and J gave up 6 bases; unmatched junction bases: 5. There are 14 residues in the CDR3. Per germline, CDR1 LGHDT and CDR2 YNNKEL (reference sequence). The CDR3 coding sequence is TGTGCCAGCAGCCCGACAGGGGCGGGTCAGCCCCAGCATTTT. It is translated as CASSPTGAGQPQHF.

The V and J genes are TRBV28 and TRBJ1-2; 10 nucleotides match TRBD1. Germline-derived CDR1 and CDR2 are MDHEN and SYDVKM. The CDR3 runs 15 residues. Trimming cost V 3 bases and J 2 bases; bases outside gene matches: 3. CDR3 nucleotide sequence: TGTGCCAGCAGTTTTGGACAGGGGGGGAACTATGGCTACACCTTC. It translates to CASSFGQGGNYGYTF.

The chain carries TRBV6-5 and TRBJ1-1; D not certain. In germline, CDR1 is MNHEY, CDR2 SVGAGI. The V and J ends lost 5 bases and 0 bases respectively, with 13 bases between them. CDR3 length: 15 residues. Here the CDR3 reads CASSTVTGMNTEAFF. In nucleotides, the CDR3 is TGTGCCAGCAGTACCGTGACCGGGATGAACACTGAAGCTTTCTTT.

The J gene is TRBJ2-7, the V gene TRBV28; 9 bases map to TRBD1. This CDR3 is 13 amino acids long. V trimming: 5 bases; J trimming: 5 bases; junction bases outside the gene matches: 4. Germline CDR1 MDHEN, CDR2 SYDVKM. The CDR3: CASSTGQGNEQYV. DNA for the CDR3: TGTGCCAGCAGTACGGGACAGGGTAACGAGCAGTACGTC.